The clone carrying this T cell receptor beta chain was counted between two and nine times. Its target is unknown. The sample comes from a study of beta chain features in type 1 diabetes. Expressed TCRB transcripts got sequenced, as all isolated RNA was reverse transcribed. TCRdb keeps only in-frame clones here, not all; method: immunoSEQ multiplex PCR. This table has 150,000 to 200,000 clones, around 63% appearing once. This CDR3 is built from 15 residues. Germline assignment: CDR1 LNHDA and CDR2 SQIVND (reference sequence). The ends were cut back, 6 bases at V and 1 base at J, with 13 bases in the middle. Study-wide findings and caveats: Patients' naive, central memory and Treg TCRB repertoires seemed closer to one another than those of healthy donors. Moderate yet significant TCRB CDR3 shortening was seen in Type 1 diabetes patients in all four CD4+ subsets.

The chain is built from TRBV19 and TRBJ2-1; tentatively, D is TRBD2 (6 bases). Sequencing was done on a sample of naive CD4+ T cells from blood. The sequence was obtained from a man aged 30 to 45 with type 1 diabetes. The CDR3 bases are TGTGCCAGTAGCTCATGGGAGGCTTCCTACAATGAGCAGTTCTTC. The encoded protein is CASSSWEASYNEQFF.